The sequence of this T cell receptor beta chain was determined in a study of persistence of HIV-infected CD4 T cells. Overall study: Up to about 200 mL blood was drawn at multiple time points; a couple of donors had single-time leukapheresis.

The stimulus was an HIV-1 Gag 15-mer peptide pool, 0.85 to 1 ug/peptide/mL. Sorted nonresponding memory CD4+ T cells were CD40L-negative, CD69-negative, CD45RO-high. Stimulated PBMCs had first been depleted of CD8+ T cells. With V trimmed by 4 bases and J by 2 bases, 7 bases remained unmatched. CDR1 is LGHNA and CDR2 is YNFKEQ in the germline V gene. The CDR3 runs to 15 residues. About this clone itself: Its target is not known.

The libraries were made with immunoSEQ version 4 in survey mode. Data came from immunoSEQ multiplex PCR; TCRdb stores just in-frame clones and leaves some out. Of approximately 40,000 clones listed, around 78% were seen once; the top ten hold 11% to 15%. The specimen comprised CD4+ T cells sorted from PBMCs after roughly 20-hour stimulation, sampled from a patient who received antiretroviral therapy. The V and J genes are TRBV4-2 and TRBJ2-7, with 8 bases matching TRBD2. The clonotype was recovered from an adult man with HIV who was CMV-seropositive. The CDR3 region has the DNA TGTGCCAGCAGCCCGCGAGCGGGAGAGGCCTACGAGCAGTACTTC. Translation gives CASSPRAGEAYEQYF.